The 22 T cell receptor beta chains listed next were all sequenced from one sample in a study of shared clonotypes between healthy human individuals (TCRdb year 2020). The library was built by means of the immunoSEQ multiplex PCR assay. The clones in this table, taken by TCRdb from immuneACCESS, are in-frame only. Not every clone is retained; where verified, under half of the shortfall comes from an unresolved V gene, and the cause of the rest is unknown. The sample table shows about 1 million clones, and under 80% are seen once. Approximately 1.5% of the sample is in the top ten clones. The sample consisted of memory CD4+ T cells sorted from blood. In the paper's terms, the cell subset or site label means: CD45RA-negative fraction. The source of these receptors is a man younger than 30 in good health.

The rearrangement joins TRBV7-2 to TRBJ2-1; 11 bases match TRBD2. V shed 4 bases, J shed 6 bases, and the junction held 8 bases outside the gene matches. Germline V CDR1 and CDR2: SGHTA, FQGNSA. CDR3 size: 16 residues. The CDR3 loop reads CASSSHGTSGLNEQFF. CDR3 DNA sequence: TGTGCCAGCAGCTCTCACGGGACTAGCGGTCTCAATGAGCAGTTCTTC.

CDR3 bases: TGTGCCAGCAGCTTGGGGTGGGGTGGCGAGACCCAGTACTTC. This gives the protein CASSLGWGGETQYF. This sequence joins TRBV5-5 and TRBJ2-5, with D uncertain. Trimming took 0 bases from V and 5 from J, leaving 11 bases between them. In germline, CDR1 is SGHKS, CDR2 YYEKEE (reference sequence). The CDR3 has 14 residues.

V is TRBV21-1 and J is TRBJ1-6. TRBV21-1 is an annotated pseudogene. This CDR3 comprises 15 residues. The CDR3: CASTDGQAHNSPLHF. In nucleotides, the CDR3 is TGTGCCAGCACCGACGGGCAAGCTCATAATTCACCCCTCCACTTT.

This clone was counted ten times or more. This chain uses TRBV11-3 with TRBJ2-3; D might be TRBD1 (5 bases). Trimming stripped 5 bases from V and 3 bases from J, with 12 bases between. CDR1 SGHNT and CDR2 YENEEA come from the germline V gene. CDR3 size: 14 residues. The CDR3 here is CASSPGAATDTQYF. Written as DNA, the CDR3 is TGTGCCAGCAGCCCTGGGGCAGCAACAGATACGCAGTATTTT.

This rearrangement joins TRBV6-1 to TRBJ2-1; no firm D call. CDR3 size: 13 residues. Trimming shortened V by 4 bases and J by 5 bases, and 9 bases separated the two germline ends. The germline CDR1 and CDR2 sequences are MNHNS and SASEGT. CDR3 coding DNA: TGTGCCAGCAGTGTAGCAGAAGACAATGAGCAGTTCTTC. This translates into CASSVAEDNEQFF.

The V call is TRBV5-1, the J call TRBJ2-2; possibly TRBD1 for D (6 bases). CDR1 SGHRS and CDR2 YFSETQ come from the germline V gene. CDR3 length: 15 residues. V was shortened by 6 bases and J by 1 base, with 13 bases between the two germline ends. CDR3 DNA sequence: TGCGCCAGCAAAAGCCGGGGACAGAACACCGGGGAGCTGTTTTTT. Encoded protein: CASKSRGQNTGELFF.

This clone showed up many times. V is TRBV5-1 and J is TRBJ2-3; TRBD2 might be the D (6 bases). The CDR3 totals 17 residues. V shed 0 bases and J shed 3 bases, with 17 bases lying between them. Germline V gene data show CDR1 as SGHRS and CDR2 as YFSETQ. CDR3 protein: CASSLGPRRGNTDTQYF. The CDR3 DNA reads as TGCGCCAGCAGCTTGGGCCCTCGGCGGGGAAATACAGATACGCAGTATTTT. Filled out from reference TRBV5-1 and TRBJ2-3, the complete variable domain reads KAGVTQTPRYLIKTRGQQVTLSCSPISGHRSVSWYQQTPGQGLQFLFEYFSETQRNKGNFPGRFSGRQFSNSRSEMNVSTLELGDSALYLCASSLGPRRGNTDTQYFGPGTRLTVL.

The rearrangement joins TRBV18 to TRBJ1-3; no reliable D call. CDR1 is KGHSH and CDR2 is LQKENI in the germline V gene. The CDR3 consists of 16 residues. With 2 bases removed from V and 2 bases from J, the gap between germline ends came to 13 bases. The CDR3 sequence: CASSPYVLAPGNTIYF. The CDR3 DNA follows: TGTGCCAGCTCACCATACGTACTTGCTCCTGGAAACACCATATATTTT.

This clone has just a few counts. In DNA, the CDR3 is TGTGCCAGCCTCCCCCGGGTTTCGAACACTGAAGCTTTCTTT. Translating gives CASLPRVSNTEAFF. The chain has TRBV2 and TRBJ1-1, with D uncertain. Per the germline V gene, CDR1 is SNHLY and CDR2 is FYNNEI. Trimming took 8 bases from V and 1 from J, leaving 14 bases between them. The CDR3 is made up of 14 amino acids.

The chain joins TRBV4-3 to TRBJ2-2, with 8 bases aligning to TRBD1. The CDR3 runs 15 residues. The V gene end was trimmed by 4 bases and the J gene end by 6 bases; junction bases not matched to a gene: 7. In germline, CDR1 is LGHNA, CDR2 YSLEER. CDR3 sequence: CASSRRDRSAGELFF. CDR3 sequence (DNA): TGCGCCAGCAGCCGCCGGGACAGGTCAGCCGGGGAGCTGTTTTTT.

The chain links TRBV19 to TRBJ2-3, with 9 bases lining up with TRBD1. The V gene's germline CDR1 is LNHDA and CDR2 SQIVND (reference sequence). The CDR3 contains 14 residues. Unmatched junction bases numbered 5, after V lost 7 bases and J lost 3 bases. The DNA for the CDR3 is TGTGCCAGTAAAGGACAGGGGAGGACAGATACGCAGTATTTT. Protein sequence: CASKGQGRTDTQYF.

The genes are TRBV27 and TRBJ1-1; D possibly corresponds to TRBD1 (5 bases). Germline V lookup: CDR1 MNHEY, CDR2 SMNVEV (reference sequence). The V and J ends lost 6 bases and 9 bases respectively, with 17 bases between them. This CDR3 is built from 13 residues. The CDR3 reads CASSSRLTVQAFF. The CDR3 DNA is TGTGCCAGCAGCTCCCGCTTGACAGTACAAGCTTTCTTT.

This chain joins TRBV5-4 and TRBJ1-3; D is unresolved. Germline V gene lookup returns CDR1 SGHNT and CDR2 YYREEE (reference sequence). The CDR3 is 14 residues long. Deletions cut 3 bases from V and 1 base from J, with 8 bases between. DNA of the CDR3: TGTGCCAGCAGCTGGCGGGGTTCTGGAAACACCATATATTTT. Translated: CASSWRGSGNTIYF.

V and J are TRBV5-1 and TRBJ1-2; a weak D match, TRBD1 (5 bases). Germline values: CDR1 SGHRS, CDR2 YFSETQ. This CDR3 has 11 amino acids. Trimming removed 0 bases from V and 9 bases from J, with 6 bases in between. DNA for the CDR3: TGCGCCAGCAGCTTGGCGGGGCGCTACACCTTC. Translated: CASSLAGRYTF.

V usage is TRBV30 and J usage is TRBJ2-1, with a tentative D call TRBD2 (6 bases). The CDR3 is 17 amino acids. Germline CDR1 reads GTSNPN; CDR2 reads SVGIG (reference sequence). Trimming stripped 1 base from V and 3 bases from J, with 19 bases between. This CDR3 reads CAWSGGLPGLNYNEQFF. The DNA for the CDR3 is TGTGCCTGGAGTGGGGGGTTACCGGGACTCAACTACAATGAGCAGTTCTTC.

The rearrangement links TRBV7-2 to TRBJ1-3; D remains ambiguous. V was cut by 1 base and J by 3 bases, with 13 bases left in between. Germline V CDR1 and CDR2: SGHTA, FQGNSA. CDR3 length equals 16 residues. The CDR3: CASSLEALGFGNTIYF. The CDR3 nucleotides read TGTGCCAGCAGCTTAGAGGCGCTGGGCTTTGGAAACACCATATATTTT.

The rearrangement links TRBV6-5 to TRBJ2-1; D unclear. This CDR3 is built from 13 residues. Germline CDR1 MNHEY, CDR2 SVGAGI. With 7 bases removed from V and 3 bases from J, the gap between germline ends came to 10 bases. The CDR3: CASKGGFYNEQFF. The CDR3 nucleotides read TGTGCCAGCAAAGGCGGCTTCTACAATGAGCAGTTCTTC.

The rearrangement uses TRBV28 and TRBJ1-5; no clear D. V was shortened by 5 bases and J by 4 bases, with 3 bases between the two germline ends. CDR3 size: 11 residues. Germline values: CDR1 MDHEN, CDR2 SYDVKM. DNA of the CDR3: TGTGCCAGCAGTGTAAATCAGCCCCAGCATTTT. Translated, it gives CASSVNQPQHF.

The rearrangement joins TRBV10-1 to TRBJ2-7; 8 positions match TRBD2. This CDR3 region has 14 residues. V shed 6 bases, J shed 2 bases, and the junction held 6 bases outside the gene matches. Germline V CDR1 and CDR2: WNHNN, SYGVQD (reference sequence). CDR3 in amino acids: CASSAATSAYEQYF. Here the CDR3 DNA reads TGCGCCAGCAGCGCTGCGACTAGCGCCTACGAGCAGTACTTC.

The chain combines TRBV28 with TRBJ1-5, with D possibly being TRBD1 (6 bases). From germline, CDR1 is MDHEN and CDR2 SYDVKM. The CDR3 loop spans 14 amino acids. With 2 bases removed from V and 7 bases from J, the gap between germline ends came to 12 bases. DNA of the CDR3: TGTGCCAGCAGTTTAGACAGGACCGGGCAGCCCCAGCATTTT. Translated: CASSLDRTGQPQHF.

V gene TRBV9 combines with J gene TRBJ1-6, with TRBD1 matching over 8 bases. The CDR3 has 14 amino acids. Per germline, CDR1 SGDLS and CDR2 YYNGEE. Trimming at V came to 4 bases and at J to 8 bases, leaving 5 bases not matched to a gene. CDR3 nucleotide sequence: TGTGCCAGCAGCCCTGAGACAGGGGATTCACCCCTCCACTTT. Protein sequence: CASSPETGDSPLHF.

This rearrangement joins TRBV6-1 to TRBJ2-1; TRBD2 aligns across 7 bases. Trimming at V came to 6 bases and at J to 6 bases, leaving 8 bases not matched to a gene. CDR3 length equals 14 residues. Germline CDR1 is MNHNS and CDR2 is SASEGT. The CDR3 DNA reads TGTGCCAGCAGGAGACTAGCCCATTCCAATGAGCAGTTCTTC. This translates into CASRRLAHSNEQFF.